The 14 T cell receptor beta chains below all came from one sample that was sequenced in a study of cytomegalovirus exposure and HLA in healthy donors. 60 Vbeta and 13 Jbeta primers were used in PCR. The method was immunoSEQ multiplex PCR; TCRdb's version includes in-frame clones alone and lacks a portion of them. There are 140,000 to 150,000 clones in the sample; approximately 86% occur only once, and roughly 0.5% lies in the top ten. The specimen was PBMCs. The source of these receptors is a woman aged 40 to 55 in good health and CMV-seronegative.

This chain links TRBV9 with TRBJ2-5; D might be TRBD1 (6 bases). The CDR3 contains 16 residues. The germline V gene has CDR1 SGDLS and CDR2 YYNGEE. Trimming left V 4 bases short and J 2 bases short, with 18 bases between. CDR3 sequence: CASSKIIGQTQETQYF. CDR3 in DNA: TGTGCCAGCAGCAAAATCATCGGACAGACTCAAGAGACCCAGTACTTC. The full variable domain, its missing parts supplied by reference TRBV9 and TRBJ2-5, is DSGVTQTPKHLITATGQRVTLRCSPRSGDLSVYWYQQSLDQGLQFLIQYYNGEERAKGNILERFSAQQFPDLHSELNLSSLELGDSALYFCASSKIIGQTQETQYFGPGTRLLVL.

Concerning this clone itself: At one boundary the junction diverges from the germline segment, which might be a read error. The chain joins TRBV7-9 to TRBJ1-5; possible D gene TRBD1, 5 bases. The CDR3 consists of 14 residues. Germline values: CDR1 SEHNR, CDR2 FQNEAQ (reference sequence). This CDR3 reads CSSSLWGRDQPQHF. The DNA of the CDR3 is TGTTCCAGCAGCTTGTGGGGCAGGGATCAGCCCCAGCATTTT.

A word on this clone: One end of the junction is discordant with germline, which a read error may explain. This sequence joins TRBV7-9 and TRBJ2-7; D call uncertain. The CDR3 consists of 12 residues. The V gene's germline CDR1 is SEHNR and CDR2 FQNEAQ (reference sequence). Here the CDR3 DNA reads TGTTCCAGCAGCCGCTCGACAAATGGGCAGTACTTC. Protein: CSSSRSTNGQYF.

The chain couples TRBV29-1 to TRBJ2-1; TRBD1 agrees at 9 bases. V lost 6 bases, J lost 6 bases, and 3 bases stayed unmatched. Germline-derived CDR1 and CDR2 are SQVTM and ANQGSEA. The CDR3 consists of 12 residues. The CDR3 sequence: CSVWTGVNEQFF. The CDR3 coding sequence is TGCAGCGTATGGACAGGGGTCAATGAGCAGTTCTTC.

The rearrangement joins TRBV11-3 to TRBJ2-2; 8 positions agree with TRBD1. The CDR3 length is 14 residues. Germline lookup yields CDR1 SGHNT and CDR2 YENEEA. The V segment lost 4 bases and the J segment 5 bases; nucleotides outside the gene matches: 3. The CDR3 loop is CASSYDRGTGELFF. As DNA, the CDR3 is TGTGCCAGCAGCTACGACAGGGGAACCGGGGAGCTGTTTTTT.

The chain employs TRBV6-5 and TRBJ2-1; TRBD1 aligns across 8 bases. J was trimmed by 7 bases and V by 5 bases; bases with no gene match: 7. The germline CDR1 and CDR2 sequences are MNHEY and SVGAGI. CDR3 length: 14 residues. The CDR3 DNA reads TGTGCCAGCAGTGAGGACAGGGTGCAAAATGAGCAGTTCTTC. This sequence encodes CASSEDRVQNEQFF.

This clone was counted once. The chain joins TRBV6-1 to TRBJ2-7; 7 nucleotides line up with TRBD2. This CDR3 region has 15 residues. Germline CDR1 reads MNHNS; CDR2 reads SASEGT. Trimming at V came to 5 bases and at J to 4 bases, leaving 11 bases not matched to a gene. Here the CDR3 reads CASSSGSGLLYEQYF. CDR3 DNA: TGTGCCAGCAGTTCCGGTAGCGGGCTCTTGTACGAGCAGTACTTC.

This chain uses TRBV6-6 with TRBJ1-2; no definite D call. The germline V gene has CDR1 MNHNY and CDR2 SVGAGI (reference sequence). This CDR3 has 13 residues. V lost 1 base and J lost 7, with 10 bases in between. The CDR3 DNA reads TGTGCCAGCAGTTACTACCCGTTCGGTGGCTACACCTTC. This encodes CASSYYPFGGYTF.

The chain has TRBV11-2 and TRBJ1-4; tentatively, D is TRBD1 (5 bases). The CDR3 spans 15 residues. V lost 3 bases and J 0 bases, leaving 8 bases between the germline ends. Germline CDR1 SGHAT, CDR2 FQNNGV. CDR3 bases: TGTGCCAGCAGCTTCGGACAAGCAACTAATGAAAAACTGTTTTTT. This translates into CASSFGQATNEKLFF.

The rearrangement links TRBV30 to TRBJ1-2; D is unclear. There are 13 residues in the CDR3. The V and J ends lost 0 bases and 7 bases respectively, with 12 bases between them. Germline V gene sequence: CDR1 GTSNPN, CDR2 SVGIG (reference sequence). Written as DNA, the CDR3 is TGTGCCTGGAGTGTACTGGGCGTGAGTGGCTACACCTTC. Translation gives CAWSVLGVSGYTF. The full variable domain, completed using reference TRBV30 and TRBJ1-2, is SQTIHQWPATLVQPVGSPLSLECTVEGTSNPNLYWYRQAAGRGLQLLFYSVGIGQISSEVPQNLSASRPQDRQFILSSKKLLLSDSGFYLCAWSVLGVSGYTFGSGTRLTVV.

The CDR3 loop reads CASTSLQGMNTEAFF. CDR3 nucleotides: TGTGCCAGCACGTCCTTACAGGGGATGAACACTGAAGCTTTCTTT. The rearrangement links TRBV6-5 to TRBJ1-1; 7 bases are a match to TRBD1. V shed 7 bases and J 0 bases; nucleotides not matched to a gene: 8. The CDR3 consists of 15 residues. Germline lookup yields CDR1 MNHEY and CDR2 SVGAGI.

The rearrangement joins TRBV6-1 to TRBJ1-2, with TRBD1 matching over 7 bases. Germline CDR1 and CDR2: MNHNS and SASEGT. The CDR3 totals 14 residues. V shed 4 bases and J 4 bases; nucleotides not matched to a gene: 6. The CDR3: CASSAQGQAYGYTF. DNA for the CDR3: TGTGCCAGCAGTGCACAGGGGCAGGCCTATGGCTACACCTTC.

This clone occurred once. The CDR3 DNA reads TGTGCCAGCAGCTTAGAAGTCGGAGCTAACTATGGCTACACCTTC. Residues: CASSLEVGANYGYTF. The J gene is TRBJ1-2, the V gene TRBV7-2, with D uncertain. V was trimmed by 1 base and J by 0 bases, leaving 9 bases between them. Germline values: CDR1 SGHTA, CDR2 FQGNSA. This CDR3 is built from 15 residues. Drawing the rest from reference TRBV7-2 and TRBJ1-2, the complete variable domain is GAGVSQSPSNKVTEKGKDVELRCDPISGHTALYWYRQSLGQGLEFLIYFQGNSAPDKSGLPSDRFSAERTGGSVSTLTIQRTQQEDSAVYLCASSLEVGANYGYTFGSGTRLTVV.

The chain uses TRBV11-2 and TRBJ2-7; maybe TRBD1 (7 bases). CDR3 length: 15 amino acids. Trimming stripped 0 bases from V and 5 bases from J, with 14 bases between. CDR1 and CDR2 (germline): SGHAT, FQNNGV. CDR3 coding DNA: TGTGCCAGCAGCTTAGATGGAGGCAGGGGGGACGAGCAGTACTTC. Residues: CASSLDGGRGDEQYF.